This T cell receptor (beta chain) derives from a study of T cells in pancreatic ductal adenocarcinoma. Broader study findings: This surgical cohort overrepresents the minority presenting with early-stage disease. Tumor and blood clonality did not differ significantly, about 0.1 versus 0.07. Tumor-versus-blood clonality comparisons may be biased toward lower tumor diversity. Unique clonotypes were roughly 7.2-fold more numerous in blood than in tumor.

This table comes from immunoSEQ multiplex PCR, and its TCRdb copy is limited to in-frame clones, with some not included. The sample has 4,500 to 7,000 clones; less than 75% are singletons. This clone has only a few counts. Its antigen remains unidentified. This CDR3 spans 18 amino acids. With V trimmed by 4 bases and J by 5 bases, 13 bases remained unmatched. Germline loops: CDR1 MNHNS, CDR2 SASEGT. Selected pancreatic ductal adenocarcinoma patients had undergone surgery without neoadjuvant therapy. The V call is TRBV6-1, the J call TRBJ2-6; 8 bases fit TRBD2. This clonotype was obtained from a human donor with pancreatic ductal adenocarcinoma. The material sequenced was pancreatic tumor tissue. The CDR3 loop reads CASSVSGGEQSRANVLTF. DNA for the CDR3: TGTGCCAGCAGTGTCTCGGGAGGGGAACAAAGTCGGGCCAACGTCCTGACTTTC.